The T cell receptor (beta chain) under discussion was sequenced for a study of T-cell memory formation after mild COVID-19. Constant-segment primers served in 5'RACE that generated TCR alpha and TCR beta cDNA libraries bearing sample barcodes and UMIs. Using its own MiXCR run on the 5' RACE reads, TCRdb lists one record per CDR3 protein. The data contain tens of thousands of distinct CDR3 sequences, roughly 21% of them singletons. This clonotype was seen ten or more times. Its antigen is unknown. Points from the study as a whole: Detection of some responders pre-infection suggested pre-existing cross-reactive memory T cells participated. In second-wave clones peaking day 37, SARS-CoV-2 specificity remained unconfirmed. CD4+ clones that contracted lay mainly in CM and EM; CD8+ ones lay in EMRA.

Trimming stripped 5 bases from V and 2 bases from J, with 12 bases between. The CDR3 extends over 14 amino acids. The sample was PBMCs or a T cell subset sorted from them (not recorded which). The sequence came from an adult who had mild COVID-19 (a few samples of this study predate the infection). Cell type and time point are not known. The chain couples TRBV12-3 or TRBV12-4 to TRBJ2-5; D might be TRBD2 (5 bases). CDR3 DNA: TGTGCCAGCAGTCCACGGGAAAAACAAGAGACCCAGTACTTC. Translated, it gives CASSPREKQETQYF.